This TCR beta chain appears in the sequencing data of a study of immune heterogeneity within non-small cell lung tumors. Template came from bulk tumor genomic DNA, at 600 ng per sample. Collection of several biopsies per primary tumor, spaced far apart, took place during surgery. It was patients with untreated, newly diagnosed non-small cell lung cancer who underwent curative surgery. TCR beta CDR3 was amplified by multiplex PCR using 32 V and 13 J primers. Each CDR3 protein is one row after TCRdb ran MiXCR on the multiplex PCR reads. The data show approximately 31,000 distinct CDR3 sequences, 25% to 30% seen once. Trimming took 0 bases from V and 8 from J; bases not matched to a gene: 10. The CDR3 runs 15 residues. Germline V gene sequence: CDR1 DFQATT, CDR2 SNEGSKA (reference sequence).

The chain is built from TRBV20-1 and TRBJ1-2, with 9 bases fitting TRBD1. Sequenced sample: lung tumor tissue. The TCR sequence derives from a man in his forties with non-small cell lung cancer. CDR3 sequence (DNA): TGCAGTGCTAGAGAATCGGGACAGGGCCCCGCGGGCTACACCTTC. Protein sequence: CSARESGQGPAGYTF.